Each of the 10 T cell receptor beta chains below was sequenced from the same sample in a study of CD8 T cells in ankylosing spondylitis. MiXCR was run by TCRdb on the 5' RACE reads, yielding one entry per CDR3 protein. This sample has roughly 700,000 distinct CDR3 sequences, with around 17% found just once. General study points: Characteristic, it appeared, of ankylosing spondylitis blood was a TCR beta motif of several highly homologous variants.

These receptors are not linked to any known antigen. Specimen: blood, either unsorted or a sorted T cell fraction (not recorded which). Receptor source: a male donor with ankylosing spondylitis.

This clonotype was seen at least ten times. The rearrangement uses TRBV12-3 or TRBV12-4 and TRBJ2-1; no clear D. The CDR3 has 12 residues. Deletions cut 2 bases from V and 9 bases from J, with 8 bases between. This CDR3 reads CASSLRLAEQFF. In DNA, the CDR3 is TGTGCCAGCAGTTTAAGGCTGGCTGAGCAGTTCTTC.

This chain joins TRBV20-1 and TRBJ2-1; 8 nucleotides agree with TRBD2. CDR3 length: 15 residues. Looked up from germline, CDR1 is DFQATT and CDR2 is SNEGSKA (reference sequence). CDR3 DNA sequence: TGCAGCCCTTGGCGGGGGGCCTACTCCTACAATGAGCAGTTCTTC. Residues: CSPWRGAYSYNEQFF.

CDR3 in DNA: TGTGCCAGCAGTTTTACCCCGCCCCAAGCGGGAGCAGATACGCAGTATTTT. Translation gives CASSFTPPQAGADTQYF. The gene calls are TRBV28 and TRBJ2-3, with 8 bases lining up with TRBD2. There are 17 residues in the CDR3. The J segment lost 4 bases and the V segment lost 3 bases, leaving 12 bases of the junction unmatched. Germline assignment: CDR1 MDHEN and CDR2 SYDVKM. Combining the CDR3 with reference TRBV28 and TRBJ2-3 gives the whole variable domain DVKVTQSSRYLVKRTGEKVFLECVQDMDHENMFWYRQDPGLGLRLIYFSYDVKMKEKGDIPEGYSVSREKKERFSLILESASTNQTSMYLCASSFTPPQAGADTQYFGPGTRLTVL.

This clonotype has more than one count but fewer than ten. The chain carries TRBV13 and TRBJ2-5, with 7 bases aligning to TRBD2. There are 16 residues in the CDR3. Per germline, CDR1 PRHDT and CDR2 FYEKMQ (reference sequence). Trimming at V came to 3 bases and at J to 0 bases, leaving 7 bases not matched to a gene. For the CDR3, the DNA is TGTGCCAGCAGCTTGAGGGCTAGCGGTTACCAAGAGACCCAGTACTTC. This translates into CASSLRASGYQETQYF.

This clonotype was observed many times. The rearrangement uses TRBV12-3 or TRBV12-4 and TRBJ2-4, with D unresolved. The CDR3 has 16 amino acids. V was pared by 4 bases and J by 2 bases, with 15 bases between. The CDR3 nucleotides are TGTGCCAGCAGTTCGGAGCAGTTTCTCTCCAAAAACATTCAGTACTTC. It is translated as CASSSEQFLSKNIQYF.

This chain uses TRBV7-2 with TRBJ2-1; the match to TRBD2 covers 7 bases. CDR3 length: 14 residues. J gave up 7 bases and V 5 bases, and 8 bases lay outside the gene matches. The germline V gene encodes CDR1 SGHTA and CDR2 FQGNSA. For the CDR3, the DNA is TGTGCCAGCAGCATTTCCGGGACTAAGAATGAGCAGTTCTTC. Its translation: CASSISGTKNEQFF.

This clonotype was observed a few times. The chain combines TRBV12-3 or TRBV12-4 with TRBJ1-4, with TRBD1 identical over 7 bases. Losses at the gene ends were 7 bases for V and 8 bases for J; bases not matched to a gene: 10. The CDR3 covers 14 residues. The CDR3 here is CASTPGQMKEKLFF. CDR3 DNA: TGTGCCAGCACCCCGGGACAGATGAAGGAAAAACTGTTTTTT.

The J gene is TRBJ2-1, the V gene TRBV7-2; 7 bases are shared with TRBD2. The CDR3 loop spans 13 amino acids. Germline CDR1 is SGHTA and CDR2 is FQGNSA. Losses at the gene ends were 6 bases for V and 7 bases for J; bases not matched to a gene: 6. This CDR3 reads CASRRVGGNEQFF. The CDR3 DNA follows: TGTGCCAGCAGGCGAGTGGGGGGGAATGAGCAGTTCTTC.

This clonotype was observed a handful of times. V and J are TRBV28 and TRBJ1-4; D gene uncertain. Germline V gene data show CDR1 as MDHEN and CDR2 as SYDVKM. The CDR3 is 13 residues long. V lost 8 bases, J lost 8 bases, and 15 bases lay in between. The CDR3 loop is CASGEPTREKLFF. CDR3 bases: TGTGCCAGCGGGGAACCCACCAGGGAAAAACTGTTTTTT. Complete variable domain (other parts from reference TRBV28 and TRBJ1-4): DVKVTQSSRYLVKRTGEKVFLECVQDMDHENMFWYRQDPGLGLRLIYFSYDVKMKEKGDIPEGYSVSREKKERFSLILESASTNQTSMYLCASGEPTREKLFFGSGTQLSVL.

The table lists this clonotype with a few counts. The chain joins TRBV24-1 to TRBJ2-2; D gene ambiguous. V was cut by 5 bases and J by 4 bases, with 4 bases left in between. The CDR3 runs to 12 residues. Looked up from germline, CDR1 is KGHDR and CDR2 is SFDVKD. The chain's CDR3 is CATSATTGELFF. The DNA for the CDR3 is TGTGCCACCAGTGCGACCACCGGGGAGCTGTTTTTT.